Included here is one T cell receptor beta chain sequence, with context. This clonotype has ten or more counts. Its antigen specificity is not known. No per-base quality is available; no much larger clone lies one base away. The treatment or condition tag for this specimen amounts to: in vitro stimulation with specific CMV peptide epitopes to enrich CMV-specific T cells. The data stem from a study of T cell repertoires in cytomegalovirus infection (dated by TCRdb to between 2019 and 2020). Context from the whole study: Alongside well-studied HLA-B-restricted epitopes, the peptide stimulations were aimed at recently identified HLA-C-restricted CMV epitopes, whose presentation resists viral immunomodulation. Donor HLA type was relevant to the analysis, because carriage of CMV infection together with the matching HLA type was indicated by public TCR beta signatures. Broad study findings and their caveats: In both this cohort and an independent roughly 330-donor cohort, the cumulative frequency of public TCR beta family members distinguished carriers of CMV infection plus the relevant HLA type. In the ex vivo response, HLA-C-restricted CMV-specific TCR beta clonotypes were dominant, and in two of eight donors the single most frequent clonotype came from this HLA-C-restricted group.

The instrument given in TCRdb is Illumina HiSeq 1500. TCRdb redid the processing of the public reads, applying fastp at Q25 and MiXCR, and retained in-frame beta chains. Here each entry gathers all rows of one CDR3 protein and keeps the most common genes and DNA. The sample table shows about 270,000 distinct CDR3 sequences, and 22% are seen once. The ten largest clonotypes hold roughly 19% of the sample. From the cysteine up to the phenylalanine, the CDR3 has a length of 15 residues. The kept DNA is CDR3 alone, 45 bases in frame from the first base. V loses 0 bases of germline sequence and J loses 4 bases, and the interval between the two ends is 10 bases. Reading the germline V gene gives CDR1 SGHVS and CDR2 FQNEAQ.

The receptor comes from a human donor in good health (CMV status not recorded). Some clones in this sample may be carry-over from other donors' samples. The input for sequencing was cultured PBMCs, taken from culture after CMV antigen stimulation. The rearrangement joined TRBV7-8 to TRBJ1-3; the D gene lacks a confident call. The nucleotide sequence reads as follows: TGTGCCAGCAGCTTAGCCCCCCGATCGGGAAACACCATATATTTT. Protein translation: CASSLAPRSGNTIYF.